Listed below are T cell receptor beta chains from one sample, sequenced in a study of blood T cell repertoires in COVID-19. Clones were read by immunoSEQ multiplex PCR, and TCRdb kept only the in-frame ones, dropping some. The sample has a few hundred thousand clones, roughly four fifths seen once. Sequencing used peripheral blood. The receptors shown here come from a woman aged 55 to 70 with acute or convalescent COVID-19. The CDR3 runs from the conserved cysteine through the conserved F or W. D genes are given only for firm matches. Size is stated for part of the rows, as once, few or many counts, or as a class when the clone is expanded.

>TRBV5-1|NA|NA|TRBJ1-1
TGCGCCAGCAGCAAAATACAGGGTAAAAACACTGAAGCTTTCTTT
CASSKIQGKNTEAFF
>TRBV4-2|NA|NA|TRBJ1-2
TGTGCCAGCAGCCAAGACCAGGCACAAATCTATGGCTACACCTTC
CASSQDQAQIYGYTF
>TRBV19|NA|NA|TRBJ1-2
TGTGCCAGTAGTATAGTCCATGGGCAGGGAGGCTACACCTTC
CASSIVHGQGGYTF
>TRBV6-5|NA|NA|TRBJ1-1
TGTGCCACAACGCGTCAGAACACTGAAGCTTTCTTT
CATTRQNTEAFF
>TRBV19|NA|NA|TRBJ1-3
TGTGCCAGTAGGTCTTCTGGAAACACCATATATTTT
CASRSSGNTIYF
>TRBV7-2|NA|NA|TRBJ2-2
TGTGCCAGCAGTCCGATAGGGGGGGTGCACGGGGAGCTGTTTTTT
CASSPIGGVHGELFF
>TRBV28|NA|NA|TRBJ2-1
TGTGCCAGCATCATGGCCGGGGGACCCCGTGAGCAGTTCTTC
CASIMAGGPREQFF
>TRBV5-4|TRBD1|few|TRBJ1-2
TGTGCCAGCAGCTTGGATGGACAGGGGAATGGCTACACCTTC
CASSLDGQGNGYTF
>TRBV28|TRBD1|NA|TRBJ1-1
TGTGCCAGCAGTTTATCCTTTGGGACAGGCGAGAACACTGAAGCTTTCTTT
CASSLSFGTGENTEAFF
>TRBV28|NA|few|TRBJ2-4
TGTGCCAGCAGTTTAGGCCAGGGAAAAATAGCCAAAAACATTCAGTACTTC
CASSLGQGKIAKNIQYF
>TRBV6-5|TRBD1|NA|TRBJ2-7
TGTGCCAGCAGTTACCTCACAGGGGCCACCTACGAGCAGTACTTC
CASSYLTGATYEQYF
>TRBV7-9|TRBD1|NA|TRBJ1-6
TGTGCCAGCAGCGCTGGGACAGGATATCTGGCACCCCTCCACTTT
CASSAGTGYLAPLHF
>TRBV6-1|TRBD1|NA|TRBJ1-5
TGTGCCAGCAGTGCCGGACAGGGGACGAGAGGCAATCAGCCCCAGCATTTT
CASSAGQGTRGNQPQHF